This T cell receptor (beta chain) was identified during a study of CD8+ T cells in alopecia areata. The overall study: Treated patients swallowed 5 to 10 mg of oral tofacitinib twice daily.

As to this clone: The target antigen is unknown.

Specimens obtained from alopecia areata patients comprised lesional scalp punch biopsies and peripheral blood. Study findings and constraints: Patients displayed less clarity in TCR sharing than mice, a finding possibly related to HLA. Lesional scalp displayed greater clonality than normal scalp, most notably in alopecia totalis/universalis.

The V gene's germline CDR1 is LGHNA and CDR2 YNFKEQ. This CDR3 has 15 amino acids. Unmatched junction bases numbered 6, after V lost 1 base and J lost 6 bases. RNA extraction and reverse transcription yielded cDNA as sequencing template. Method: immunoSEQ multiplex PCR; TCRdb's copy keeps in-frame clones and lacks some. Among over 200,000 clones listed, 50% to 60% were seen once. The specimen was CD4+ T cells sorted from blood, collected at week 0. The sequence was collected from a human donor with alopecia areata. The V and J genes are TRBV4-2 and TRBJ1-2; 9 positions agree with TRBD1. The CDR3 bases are TGTGCCAGCAGCCAAGTGGGACAGGGTCGTGATGGCTACACCTTC. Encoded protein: CASSQVGQGRDGYTF.